This T cell receptor (beta chain) was identified in a study of cytomegalovirus exposure and HLA in healthy donors. The study drew the donors from its approximately 110-subject validation cohort, separate from the 666-subject first cohort. Study-wide points: The study put some 160 TCR beta chains on its list as cytomegalovirus-associated. Most TCR sequences were rare, but some public TCRs occurred in many donors.

This clone was counted a single time. The antigen is not known. Trimming removed 4 bases from V and 0 bases from J; junction bases left unmatched: 9. The CDR3 sequence is 16 residues long. Per the germline V gene, CDR1 is SGHRS and CDR2 is YFSETQ. Libraries were prepared by immunoSEQ multiplex PCR; TCRdb keeps only in-frame clonotypes and omits some of them. The sample lists approximately 200,000 clones, 75% to 95% occurring once. Sequenced input: PBMCs. The chain recombines TRBV5-1 with TRBJ1-1; TRBD1 matches at 7 bases. This clonotype originated in a woman between 18 and 30 years old in good health and CMV-seronegative. CDR3 amino acids: CASSLRDRTMNTEAFF. The CDR3 DNA reads as TGCGCCAGCAGCCTGAGGGACAGAACCATGAACACTGAAGCTTTCTTT.